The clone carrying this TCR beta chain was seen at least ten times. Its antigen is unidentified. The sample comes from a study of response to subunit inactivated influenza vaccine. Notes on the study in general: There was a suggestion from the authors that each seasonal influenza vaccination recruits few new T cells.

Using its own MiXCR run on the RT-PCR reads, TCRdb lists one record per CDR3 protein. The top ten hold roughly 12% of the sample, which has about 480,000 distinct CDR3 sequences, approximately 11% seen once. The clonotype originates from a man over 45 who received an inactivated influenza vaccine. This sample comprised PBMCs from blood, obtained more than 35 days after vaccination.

The CDR3 coding sequence is TGCGCCAGCAGCCAAGGAATCGATCAGCCCCAGCATTTT. It codes for CASSQGIDQPQHF. The chain employs TRBV4-1 and TRBJ1-5; D gene uncertain. The germline CDR1 and CDR2 sequences are MGHRA and YSYEKL. CDR3 length: 13 residues. With 1 base removed from V and 5 bases from J, the gap between germline ends came to 6 bases.